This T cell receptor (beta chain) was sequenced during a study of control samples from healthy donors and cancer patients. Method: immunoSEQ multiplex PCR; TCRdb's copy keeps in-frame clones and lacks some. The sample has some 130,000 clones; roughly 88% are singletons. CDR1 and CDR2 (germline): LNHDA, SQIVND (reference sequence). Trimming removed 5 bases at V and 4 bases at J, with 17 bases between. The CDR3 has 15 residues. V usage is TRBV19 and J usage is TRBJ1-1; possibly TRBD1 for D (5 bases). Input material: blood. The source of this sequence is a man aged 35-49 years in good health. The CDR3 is CASSLDGASFTEAFF. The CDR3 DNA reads TGTGCCAGTAGTCTCGATGGGGCTTCGTTCACTGAAGCTTTCTTT.